This T cell receptor beta chain is drawn from a study of T cells after posttransplantation cyclophosphamide. Study-wide findings and caveats: TRB overlap between skin or GI tissue T cells and blood was limited. TRB clonality was highly associated with recipient CMV seropositivity and reactivation. Donor CD8+ memory clones often dominated recipient blood repertoires at later times.

The table came from immunoSEQ multiplex PCR; TCRdb's copy has only in-frame clones and leaves some out. The sample includes about 12,000 clones, none of them occurring once. The CDR3 totals 14 residues. Trimming shortened V by 1 base and J by 1 base, and 6 bases separated the two germline ends. Germline loops: CDR1 SGHNT, CDR2 YENEEA. Busulfan-fludarabine conditioning, marrow transplant, and cyclophosphamide on days +3 and +4 were administered. This clone showed up many times. What it recognizes is unknown. The sample consisted of PBMCs, taken after allogeneic stem cell transplant with posttransplant cyclophosphamide. The TCR was taken from a female patient in her forties or fifties who received an allogeneic stem cell transplant from a related donor, was CMV-positive, and had acute GVHD only. Some T cells may have come from the graft donor. The rearrangement uses TRBV11-3 and TRBJ2-3; no reliable D call. The CDR3 DNA reads TGTGCCAGCAGCTTAGCGGTGCGCACAGATACGCAGTATTTT. As protein: CASSLAVRTDTQYF.